The next 5 T cell receptor beta chains were all read from a single sample in a study of blood T cells in healthy people across ages. A sample-barcoded 5' primer and a J-beta primer mix were used in a second PCR of roughly 6 to 11 cycles. One entry per CDR3 protein results from TCRdb running MiXCR on the 5' RACE reads. The repertoire holds 760,000 or so distinct CDR3 sequences, with around 25% as singletons. The sample also formed part of further work on T cells of mothers and their children.

The material sequenced was blood. These receptors were taken from a boy aged 5-17 years in good health.

Turning to this clonotype: The conserved closing phenylalanine or tryptophan is absent in this CDR3, likely reflecting a read error. This chain joins TRBV11-2 and TRBJ1-2; D is unclear. V gave up 5 bases and J gave up 6 bases, with 13 bases separating them. Germline CDR1 and CDR2: SGHAT and FQNNGV. CDR3 size: 13 residues. The CDR3, as DNA: TGTGCCAGCAGCGCCTGGACTGCGGATGGCTACACCCTC. Amino acids: CASSAWTADGYTL.

There are a few counts of this clonotype. This sequence joins TRBV15 and TRBJ2-3, with a possible D match to TRBD2 (5 bases). The CDR3 runs 14 residues. CDR1 LNHNV and CDR2 YYDKDF come from the germline V gene (reference sequence). Trimming pared 6 bases from V and 2 bases from J, leaving 12 bases between. The CDR3 nucleotides are TGTGCCACCAGTATCGGGGAACACACAGATACGCAGTATTTT. Translated: CATSIGEHTDTQYF.

This clonotype was found a few times. The V call is TRBV4-1, the J call TRBJ2-7, with D perhaps TRBD2 (5 bases). Trimming took 5 bases from V and 3 from J, leaving 8 bases between them. CDR1 MGHRA and CDR2 YSYEKL come from the germline V gene. The CDR3 consists of 12 residues. Here the CDR3 DNA reads TGCGCCAGCAGCGCCGGGAACTACGAGCAGTACTTC. Protein product: CASSAGNYEQYF.

This chain uses TRBV7-2 with TRBJ1-1; D gene ambiguous. The V gene lost 5 bases and the J gene lost 9 bases, with 19 bases spanning the gap. The CDR3 runs 14 residues. Germline values: CDR1 SGHTA, CDR2 FQGNSA. The CDR3 loop reads CASSPGFRPTKAFF. For the CDR3, the DNA is TGTGCCAGCAGCCCCGGGTTCAGGCCGACTAAAGCTTTCTTT.

In nucleotides, the CDR3 is TGCAGCGTTGAGGCGGGGGCAGTCTATGGCTACACCTTC. The encoded protein is CSVEAGAVYGYTF. This sequence joins TRBV29-1 and TRBJ1-2, with D perhaps TRBD1 (6 bases). The CDR3 runs to 13 residues. V was trimmed by 3 bases and J by 4 bases, leaving 12 bases between them. Germline V lookup: CDR1 SQVTM, CDR2 ANQGSEA.